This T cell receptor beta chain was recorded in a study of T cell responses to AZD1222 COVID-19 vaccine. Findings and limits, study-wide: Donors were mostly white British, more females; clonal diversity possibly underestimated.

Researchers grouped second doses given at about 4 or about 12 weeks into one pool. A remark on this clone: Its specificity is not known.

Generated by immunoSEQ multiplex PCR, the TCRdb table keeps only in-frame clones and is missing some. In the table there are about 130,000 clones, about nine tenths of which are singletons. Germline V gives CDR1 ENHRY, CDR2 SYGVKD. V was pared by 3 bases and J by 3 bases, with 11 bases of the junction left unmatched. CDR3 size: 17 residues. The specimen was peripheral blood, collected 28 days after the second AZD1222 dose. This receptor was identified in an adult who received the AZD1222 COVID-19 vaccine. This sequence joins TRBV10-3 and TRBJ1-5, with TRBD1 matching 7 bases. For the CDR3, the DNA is TGTGCCATCAGTGACCCCGCAGGGGGGATGGCCAATCAGCCCCAGCATTTT. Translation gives CAISDPAGGMANQPQHF.